The 17 T cell receptor beta chains below all came from one sample that was sequenced in a study of T cells in Graves' hyperthyroidism and ophthalmopathy. Using RNA transcripts as the source, TCR beta CDR3 regions were amplified. When the TCR CDR3 underwent first-round RT-PCR, the HTBI primer set was used. MiXCR, run by TCRdb on the multiplex PCR reads, gives a single entry per CDR3 protein. The sample shows about 710,000 distinct CDR3 sequences, roughly 15% of them seen only once. The sample consisted of blood. These receptors all stem from a man between 18 and 29 years old with Graves' hyperthyroidism.

This clonotype was seen only a few times. This sequence joins TRBV6-1 and TRBJ2-7, with D possibly TRBD2 on 5 matching bases. CDR3 size: 16 residues. Germline CDR1 MNHNS, CDR2 SASEGT. Trimming cost V 2 bases and J 2 bases, with 16 bases left between them. CDR3: CASSEKRVIRPYEQYF. The CDR3 DNA sequence: TGTGCCAGCAGTGAAAAGAGGGTAATAAGACCCTACGAGCAGTACTTC.

This clonotype was seen a few times. This chain connects TRBV20-1 to TRBJ1-3; D is unclear. Germline CDR1 is DFQATT and CDR2 is SNEGSKA (reference sequence). The CDR3 runs 14 residues. V was pared by 4 bases and J by 0 bases, with 10 bases between. CDR3 DNA sequence: TGCAGTGCTATAGACTCCCGCTCTGGAAACACCATATATTTT. Its protein is CSAIDSRSGNTIYF.

This clonotype was seen a few times. The chain employs TRBV27 and TRBJ1-4; no reliable D call. CDR1 MNHEY and CDR2 SMNVEV come from the germline V gene (reference sequence). CDR3 length equals 12 residues. The V end was cut by 5 bases, the J end by 8 bases, with 9 bases between. The CDR3 DNA is TGTGCCAGCAGTAACCCTGGGGAAAAACTGTTTTTT. It codes for CASSNPGEKLFF.

This clonotype came up a few times. This chain links TRBV6-1 with TRBJ2-1, with D possibly matching TRBD2 (5 bases). The CDR3 extends over 15 amino acids. Germline loops: CDR1 MNHNS, CDR2 SASEGT. The germline V and J ends were trimmed by 1 base and 0 bases, with 7 bases remaining between them. The CDR3 reads CASSEGRSSYNEQFF. CDR3 sequence (DNA): TGTGCCAGCAGTGAAGGGAGGAGCTCCTACAATGAGCAGTTCTTC.

The gene calls are TRBV6-2 or TRBV6-3 and TRBJ1-5, with 8 bases identical to TRBD1. This CDR3 is built from 13 residues. Germline values: CDR1 MNHEY, CDR2 SVGEGT. V gave up 8 bases and J gave up 6 bases; unmatched junction bases: 6. The CDR3 sequence: CASSDREAQPQHF. CDR3 coding DNA: TGTGCCAGCTCGGACAGGGAAGCTCAGCCCCAGCATTTT.

The chain carries TRBV5-1 and TRBJ1-1; TRBD1 might be the D (6 bases). This CDR3 comprises 15 residues. Germline V lookup: CDR1 SGHRS, CDR2 YFSETQ. Trimming took 1 base from V and 6 from J, leaving 16 bases between them. CDR3 sequence (DNA): TGCGCCAGCAGCTTGTTGGCACAGGGCGGGGCTGAAGCTTTCTTT. It specifies CASSLLAQGGAEAFF.

The chain combines TRBV4-3 with TRBJ1-3; D is undetermined. Trimming removed 0 bases from V and 4 bases from J, with 7 bases in between. This CDR3 spans 14 amino acids. The germline gives CDR1 LGHNA, CDR2 YSLEER. CDR3 region: CASSQDSLGNTIYF. The CDR3 nucleotides read TGCGCCAGCAGCCAAGATTCCCTCGGAAACACCATATATTTT.

This rearrangement joins TRBV7-9 to TRBJ1-2; 7 bases line up with TRBD1. Losses at the gene ends were 5 bases for V and 5 bases for J; bases not matched to a gene: 8. The CDR3 totals 14 residues. CDR1 is SEHNR and CDR2 is FQNEAQ in the germline V gene (reference sequence). The CDR3 nucleotides read TGTGCCAGCAGCGTACAGGGGAATGGTTATGGCTACACCTTC. This translates into CASSVQGNGYGYTF.

The J gene is TRBJ2-5, the V gene TRBV12-3 or TRBV12-4; maybe TRBD1 (6 bases). CDR3 size: 12 residues. V was cut by 6 bases and J by 7 bases, with 12 bases left in between. CDR3 in amino acids: CASSRQAATQYF. The CDR3 nucleotides are TGTGCCAGCAGCCGACAGGCGGCGACCCAGTACTTC.

The chain uses TRBV15 and TRBJ2-2; D ambiguous. Germline V lookup: CDR1 LNHNV, CDR2 YYDKDF (reference sequence). The ends were cut back, 0 bases at V and 4 bases at J, with 15 bases in the middle. The CDR3 loop spans 17 amino acids. CDR3 sequence (DNA): TGTGCCACCAGCAGAGATATCGAGGAGTTGGGCACCGGGGAGCTGTTTTTT. Amino acid sequence: CATSRDIEELGTGELFF.

Concerning this clonotype itself: Compared with germline, one end of the junction differs, possibly owing to a read error. This chain joins TRBV5-1 and TRBJ1-3; D gene ambiguous. CDR1 is SGHRS, CDR2 YFSETQ, per germline. The CDR3 is 12 residues long. DNA of the CDR3: TGTGCCAGCAGCTTGGCCGGGGACACCATATATTTT. Translating gives CASSLAGDTIYF.

DNA of the CDR3: TGTGCCAGCGTTTCGGGACAGCTCTACAATGAGCAGTTCTTC. Translating it yields CASVSGQLYNEQFF. The chain carries TRBV6-5 and TRBJ2-1, with 7 nucleotides matching TRBD1. Germline assignment: CDR1 MNHEY and CDR2 SVGAGI. Trimming removed 8 bases from V and 3 bases from J; junction bases left unmatched: 7. CDR3 length: 14 amino acids.

This chain joins TRBV7-9 and TRBJ1-1; TRBD1 matches at 9 bases. Trimming cost V 6 bases and J 4 bases; bases outside gene matches: 9. The CDR3 loop spans 15 amino acids. The V gene's germline CDR1 is SEHNR and CDR2 FQNEAQ (reference sequence). CDR3 sequence reads: CASSQQGAPGTEAFF. The CDR3 nucleotides read TGTGCCAGCAGTCAACAGGGGGCGCCGGGCACTGAAGCTTTCTTT.

This clonotype came up a few times. The chain joins TRBV20-1 to TRBJ1-4, with no clear D. CDR1 and CDR2 (germline): DFQATT, SNEGSKA (reference sequence). The germline V and J ends were trimmed by 1 base and 4 bases, with 10 bases remaining between them. The CDR3 runs to 14 residues. The CDR3 coding sequence is TGCAGTGCTAGAGCGGGCCCTAATAATGAAAAACTGTTTTTT. Its protein is CSARAGPNNEKLFF.

The V call is TRBV20-1, the J call TRBJ2-3; D is uncertain. CDR1 is DFQATT, CDR2 SNEGSKA, per germline (reference sequence). Trimming pared 3 bases from V and 0 bases from J, leaving 10 bases between. This CDR3 contains 14 residues. In nucleotides, the CDR3 is TGCAGTGCTAGGGAGAGCCTTAGCACAGATACGCAGTATTTT. It encodes CSARESLSTDTQYF.

This clonotype was detected only a few times. V usage is TRBV6-1 and J usage is TRBJ2-1; 12 bases map to TRBD2. The germline gives CDR1 MNHNS, CDR2 SASEGT. The CDR3 loop spans 13 amino acids. After removal of 10 bases from V and 6 bases from J, the junction contained 4 bases not matched to a gene. The CDR3 protein is CATASGRANEQFF. The CDR3 DNA is TGTGCCACCGCTAGCGGGAGGGCCAATGAGCAGTTCTTC.

This chain connects TRBV28 to TRBJ2-1, with TRBD1 identical over 8 bases. Unmatched junction bases numbered 7, after V lost 2 bases and J lost 4 bases. The germline V gene encodes CDR1 MDHEN and CDR2 SYDVKM. This CDR3 contains 16 residues. Here the CDR3 DNA reads TGTGCCAGCAGTTTAAGGACAGGGCGTTCTTACAATGAGCAGTTCTTC. Translation gives CASSLRTGRSYNEQFF.